The clone carrying this T cell receptor beta chain was counted once. This entry belongs to a study of OX40 agonist ivuxolimab in advanced cancers. As for the study in general: Intravenous ivuxolimab was administered to patients every 2 weeks at 0.01 to 10 mg/kg.

V was clipped by 1 base and J by 2 bases, with 8 bases between them. Germline V gene lookup returns CDR1 SGHDN and CDR2 FVKESK. CDR3 size: 15 residues. Generated by immunoSEQ multiplex PCR, the TCRdb table keeps only in-frame clones and is missing some. The sample holds about 79,000 clones, 91% seen once. The timepoints at which blood was sampled were baseline, cycle 4 day 1, and cycle 7 day 1. Sequencing was performed on CD4+ or CD8+ T cells sorted from blood, taken in a trial of the OX40 agonist ivuxolimab. This TCR was recovered from an adult with an advanced solid tumor such as melanoma, head and neck, liver or kidney cancer. The chain links TRBV14 to TRBJ2-2, with D unresolved. The CDR3 here is CASSQVRVNTGELFF. In nucleotides, the CDR3 is TGTGCCAGCAGCCAAGTTAGAGTAAACACCGGGGAGCTGTTTTTT. Drawing the rest from reference TRBV14 and TRBJ2-2, the complete variable domain is EAGVTQFPSHSVIEKGQTVTLRCDPISGHDNLYWYRRVMGKEIKFLLHFVKESKQDESGMPNNRFLAERTGGTYSTLKVQPAELEDSGVYFCASSQVRVNTGELFFGEGSRLTVL.